This T cell receptor beta chain was documented in a study of beta chain features in type 1 diabetes. Across the whole study: Analysis included 95 million to 140 million sorted cells drawn from all samples. General study results and limits: Across all four CD4+ subsets, people with type 1 diabetes showed modestly shorter TCRB CDR3s. For patients and controls alike, PCR might favor shorter templates to the same degree. The question of HLA type influencing TCRB rearrangement was one that remained unresolved here.

A word on this clone: Its antigen is unknown.

The authors reverse transcribed all of the isolated RNA, so sequencing captured expressed TCRB transcripts. Repertoires were generated with immunoSEQ multiplex PCR, while TCRdb's copy carries only in-frame clones and drops some. The table has about 30,000 clones, 56% seen once. J gave up 2 bases and V 5 bases, and 6 bases lay outside the gene matches. The CDR3 consists of 16 residues. Germline V gene data show CDR1 as SNHLY and CDR2 as FYNNEI. The sample consisted of Tregs from blood. V gene TRBV2 combines with J gene TRBJ2-6, with 7 bases that match TRBD1. The receptor's source is a woman between 18 and 30 years old with type 1 diabetes. As DNA, the CDR3 is TGTGCCAGCAGTAGACAGGGTACCGCTGGGGCCAACGTCCTGACTTTC. The encoded protein is CASSRQGTAGANVLTF.